These 14 T cell receptor beta chains originate from one sample sequenced in a study of cytomegalovirus exposure and HLA in healthy donors. PCR primers comprised 60 Vbeta and 13 Jbeta primers. Libraries were prepared by immunoSEQ multiplex PCR; TCRdb keeps only in-frame clonotypes and omits some of them. This listing includes over 65,000 clones. Input material: PBMCs. Receptors originate from a man in his thirties or forties in good health and CMV-seronegative.

The CDR3 loop is CASSPPDTNYGYTF. CDR3 DNA: TGCGCCAGCAGCCCTCCGGACACTAACTATGGCTACACCTTC. The chain uses TRBV4-1 and TRBJ1-2, with D perhaps matching TRBD1 (5 bases). The ends were cut back, 4 bases at V and 0 bases at J, with 9 bases in the middle. The germline V gene has CDR1 MGHRA and CDR2 YSYEKL. The CDR3 length is 14 residues.

The chain links TRBV9 to TRBJ2-1, with 7 bases lining up with TRBD2. Germline values: CDR1 SGDLS, CDR2 YYNGEE. This CDR3 region has 14 residues. Germline trimming cut 0 bases from V and 6 bases from J; bases unmatched to any gene: 3. CDR3 nucleotides: TGTGCCAGCAGCGTAGCTTGGGGGGGCAATGAGCAGTTCTTC. This sequence encodes CASSVAWGGNEQFF.

V and J are TRBV12-1 and TRBJ2-1; the table assigns TRBD2, which was not confirmed against the DNA. TRBV12-1 is described as a pseudogene. This CDR3 is built from 18 residues. Here the CDR3 reads CASSYPAGGLQIHNEQFF. Here the CDR3 DNA reads TGTGCCAGCAGCTATCCAGCGGGAGGTCTCCAGATCCACAATGAGCAGTTCTTC.

The J gene is TRBJ1-1, the V gene TRBV7-6, with D perhaps TRBD1 (6 bases). Between the trimmed V and J ends, which lost 2 bases and 3 bases, there was a span of 16 bases. The CDR3 length is 16 residues. In germline, CDR1 is SGHVS, CDR2 FNYEAQ. The CDR3 region has the DNA TGTGCCAGCAGCTTACTTTGGGGGGGCGAGGACACTGAAGCTTTCTTT. Encoded protein: CASSLLWGGEDTEAFF.

This chain uses TRBV4-2 with TRBJ2-7, with D possibly TRBD1 on 6 matching bases. Germline assignment: CDR1 LGHNA and CDR2 YNFKEQ. V lost 0 bases and J 0 bases, leaving 12 bases between the germline ends. The CDR3 has 16 residues. The CDR3 spells CASSQDVGALSYEQYF. The DNA for the CDR3 is TGTGCCAGCAGCCAAGACGTGGGGGCCCTCTCCTACGAGCAGTACTTC.

This chain joins TRBV5-1 and TRBJ1-2; TRBD1 agrees at 7 bases. The CDR3 has 14 amino acids. Unmatched junction bases numbered 7, after V lost 4 bases and J lost 4 bases. Germline assignment: CDR1 SGHRS and CDR2 YFSETQ. The CDR3 coding sequence is TGCGCCAGCAGCCCGGGGACAGCGGTCTATGGCTACACCTTC. Encoded protein: CASSPGTAVYGYTF.

The rearrangement links TRBV2 to TRBJ1-5; TRBD1 aligns across 9 bases. The CDR3 totals 14 residues. Trimming at V came to 7 bases and at J to 4 bases, leaving 5 bases not matched to a gene. Germline values: CDR1 SNHLY, CDR2 FYNNEI. The CDR3 sequence is CASTRTGENQPQHF. The CDR3 region has the DNA TGTGCCAGCACCAGGACAGGGGAGAATCAGCCCCAGCATTTT. The entire variable domain, with the rest obtained from reference TRBV2 and TRBJ1-5, is as follows: EPEVTQTPSHQVTQMGQEVILRCVPISNHLYFYWYRQILGQKVEFLVSFYNNEISEKSEIFDDQFSVERPDGSNFTLKIRSTKLEDSAMYFCASTRTGENQPQHFGDGTRLSIL.

The chain joins TRBV7-9 to TRBJ1-2; 10 bases match TRBD1. CDR1 is SEHNR and CDR2 is FQNEAQ in the germline V gene (reference sequence). Trimming removed 1 base from V and 3 bases from J; junction bases left unmatched: 5. The CDR3 extends over 16 amino acids. CDR3 bases: TGTGCCAGCAGCTTAGAAAGGGGGACAGGGGACTATGGCTACACCTTC. Its translation: CASSLERGTGDYGYTF.

The V and J genes are TRBV7-3 and TRBJ2-7; TRBD1 matches at 7 bases. Germline-derived CDR1 and CDR2 are SGHTA and FQGTGA. Trimming took 6 bases from V and 3 from J; bases not matched to a gene: 5. This CDR3 spans 13 amino acids. The CDR3 spells CASSTGQNYEQYF. The CDR3 region has the DNA TGTGCCAGCAGTACGGGACAGAACTACGAGCAGTACTTC.

This chain uses TRBV6-6 with TRBJ2-7; the D gene is possibly TRBD1 (5 bases). Trimming removed 2 bases from V and 0 bases from J, with 11 bases in between. CDR3 length equals 15 residues. Per the germline V gene, CDR1 is MNHNY and CDR2 is SVGAGI (reference sequence). CDR3 sequence reads: CASSYQQASSYEQYF. CDR3 nucleotides: TGTGCCAGCAGTTACCAACAGGCCAGCTCCTACGAGCAGTACTTC.

This chain joins TRBV7-9 and TRBJ2-5, with D possibly TRBD1 on 6 matching bases. CDR3 length equals 13 residues. Trimming removed 5 bases at V and 2 bases at J, with 9 bases between. In germline, CDR1 is SEHNR, CDR2 FQNEAQ (reference sequence). The CDR3 region has the DNA TGTGCCAGCAGCACTAGGGGGCAAGAGACCCAGTACTTC. Encoded protein: CASSTRGQETQYF.

Regarding this clone: A junction boundary mismatches the germline segment, possibly from a read error. This chain connects TRBV15 to TRBJ2-3, with a weak D call TRBD1 (5 bases). This CDR3 is 14 amino acids long. The germline CDR1 and CDR2 sequences are LNHNV and YYDKDF (reference sequence). CDR3 sequence: CATSITGLTNTQYF. In nucleotides, the CDR3 is TGTGCCACCAGCATTACAGGTCTCACAAATACGCAGTATTTT.

CDR3 amino acids: CASSLSGEGGELFF. The CDR3 DNA sequence: TGTGCCAGCAGCTTATCGGGGGAGGGCGGGGAGCTGTTTTTT. The V gene is TRBV11-1, the J gene TRBJ2-2, with TRBD2 matching 7 bases. This CDR3 spans 14 amino acids. V shed 2 bases and J 7 bases; nucleotides not matched to a gene: 4. Germline V CDR1 and CDR2: SGHAT, FQDESV (reference sequence).

The J gene is TRBJ1-1, the V gene TRBV19; D might be TRBD1 (5 bases). The germline CDR1 and CDR2 sequences are LNHDA and SQIVND (reference sequence). Trimming pared 7 bases from V and 4 bases from J, leaving 16 bases between. The length of the CDR3 is 14 residues. In DNA, the CDR3 is TGTGCCAGTATTGGGGGGGAGGGGATCACTGAAGCTTTCTTT. It translates to CASIGGEGITEAFF.